One sample yielded the 18 T cell receptor beta chains listed below, sequenced in a study of blood T cell repertoires in COVID-19. The table came from immunoSEQ multiplex PCR; TCRdb's copy has only in-frame clones and leaves some out. The sample contains roughly 280,000 clones, around 90% of which appear only once. Specimen: peripheral blood. The receptors originated from a woman aged 50 to 60 who had recovered from COVID-19.

This clone was observed a few times. This chain links TRBV25-1 with TRBJ1-4; 9 nucleotides agree with TRBD1. The CDR3 length is 13 residues. V was clipped by 8 bases and J by 7 bases; unmatched bases: 5. Germline CDR1 and CDR2: MGHDK and SYGVNS. The CDR3 DNA reads TGTGCCAGCCTGGGACAGGGAGTTGAAAAACTGTTTTTT. Its protein is CASLGQGVEKLFF.

This chain links TRBV4-1 with TRBJ2-1, with D tentatively TRBD2 (6 bases). Germline V lookup: CDR1 MGHRA, CDR2 YSYEKL. The length of the CDR3 is 16 residues. V gave up 1 base and J gave up 7 bases, with 17 bases separating them. CDR3 region: CASSQASGFGSNEQFF. CDR3 nucleotides: TGCGCCAGCAGCCAAGCAAGCGGGTTTGGGTCTAATGAGCAGTTCTTC.

V usage is TRBV4-3 and J usage is TRBJ1-6; D is unresolved. With 0 bases removed from V and 10 bases from J, the gap between germline ends came to 7 bases. CDR1 and CDR2 from the germline V gene are LGHNA and YSLEER. The CDR3 runs to 13 residues. This CDR3 reads CASSQDQYSPLHF. The CDR3 DNA sequence: TGCGCCAGCAGCCAAGATCAGTACTCACCCCTCCACTTT.

This sequence joins TRBV5-1 and TRBJ1-1; 7 nucleotides line up with TRBD1. The CDR3 is 15 amino acids. After removal of 3 bases from V and 3 bases from J, the junction contained 8 bases not matched to a gene. Germline CDR1 is SGHRS and CDR2 is YFSETQ. The chain's CDR3 is CASSYSTGWDTEAFF. The CDR3 bases are TGCGCCAGCAGCTACTCGACAGGGTGGGACACTGAAGCTTTCTTT.

This clone was seen once. This chain connects TRBV3-1 (or the pseudogene TRBV3-2) to TRBJ2-5; TRBD1 is a possible D gene (6 bases). Germline CDR1 is LGHDT and CDR2 is YNNKEL (reference sequence). CDR3 length: 16 residues. Trimming shortened V by 5 bases and J by 2 bases, and 18 bases separated the two germline ends. Here the CDR3 reads CASSIKGGLGQETQYF. In nucleotides, the CDR3 is TGTGCCAGCAGCATTAAAGGGGGATTAGGACAAGAGACCCAGTACTTC.

The rearrangement links TRBV7-9 to TRBJ2-2, with TRBD1 as a possible D gene (6 bases). Germline V gives CDR1 SEHNR, CDR2 FQNEAQ (reference sequence). Trimming removed 3 bases at V and 4 bases at J, with 12 bases between. The CDR3 is 15 residues long. CDR3 bases: TGTGCCAGCAGCTTCCCAGGGGCGGGCACCGGGGAGCTGTTTTTT. Its protein is CASSFPGAGTGELFF.

V is TRBV5-1 and J is TRBJ2-2; a possible D gene is TRBD2 (5 bases). From germline, CDR1 is SGHRS and CDR2 YFSETQ. Trimming pared 1 base from V and 1 base from J, leaving 8 bases between. The CDR3 contains 15 residues. The CDR3 DNA reads TGCGCCAGCAGCTTGAGGGCGGGGAACACCGGGGAGCTGTTTTTT. Translated: CASSLRAGNTGELFF.

This chain uses TRBV18 with TRBJ1-3; the D is unclear. V lost 5 bases, J lost 2 bases, and 7 bases lay in between. This CDR3 spans 13 amino acids. Germline CDR1 reads KGHSH; CDR2 reads LQKENI. As DNA, the CDR3 is TGTGCCAGCTCATCGGTTCCTGGAAACACCATATATTTT. It specifies CASSSVPGNTIYF. Drawing the rest from reference TRBV18 and TRBJ1-3, the complete variable domain is NAGVMQNPRHLVRRRGQEARLRCSPMKGHSHVYWYRQLPEEGLKFMVYLQKENIIDESGMPKERFSAEFPKEGPSILRIQQVVRGDSAAYFCASSSVPGNTIYFGEGSWLTVV.

This clone was seen only once. The same CDR3 is also encoded by other DNA sequences in this sample. The chain is built from TRBV5-6 and TRBJ2-7, with a tentative D call TRBD1 (6 bases). Germline lookup yields CDR1 SGHDT and CDR2 YYEEEE. The CDR3 loop spans 13 amino acids. V dropped 1 base and J dropped 2 bases, with 7 bases sitting between them. The CDR3 sequence is CASSLPGAYEQYF. The CDR3 DNA is TGTGCCAGCAGCTTGCCAGGGGCCTACGAGCAGTACTTC.

The chain carries TRBV28 and TRBJ1-3, with D possibly being TRBD1 (5 bases). V was trimmed by 5 bases and J by 0 bases, leaving 26 bases between them. Germline CDR1 reads MDHEN; CDR2 reads SYDVKM. The CDR3 length is 20 residues. The CDR3 DNA reads as TGTGCCAGCAGTCTCCCGGGGCTTGGGGCCGGGGGGTCCTCTGGAAACACCATATATTTT. Its translation: CASSLPGLGAGGSSGNTIYF.

The sample holds one count of this clone. V is TRBV5-8 and J is TRBJ1-2, with D perhaps TRBD1 (6 bases). Germline loops: CDR1 SGHTS, CDR2 YDEGEE. The germline V and J ends were trimmed by 4 bases and 4 bases, with 17 bases remaining between them. The CDR3 is 15 amino acids. The CDR3 region has the DNA TGTGCCAGCAGCCGGCTCGGGACATCGGGCTATGGCTACACCTTC. Protein sequence: CASSRLGTSGYGYTF.

This rearrangement joins TRBV5-4 to TRBJ2-6; tentatively, D is TRBD1 (6 bases). From germline, CDR1 is SGHNT and CDR2 YYREEE (reference sequence). V was clipped by 5 bases and J by 1 base, with 16 bases between them. CDR3 size: 17 residues. CDR3 amino acids: CASRHNRDFSGANVLTF. CDR3 coding DNA: TGTGCCAGCAGACACAACAGGGATTTTTCTGGGGCCAACGTCCTGACTTTC.

The rearrangement uses TRBV30 and TRBJ2-5; the match to TRBD2 covers 8 bases. With V trimmed by 0 bases and J by 1 base, 7 bases remained unmatched. CDR1 is GTSNPN, CDR2 SVGIG, per germline (reference sequence). The CDR3 extends over 16 amino acids. Written as DNA, the CDR3 is TGTGCCTGGAGTGTTGGGCTAGCGGGTACCCAAGAGACCCAGTACTTC. Its translation: CAWSVGLAGTQETQYF. The whole variable domain, remainder taken from reference TRBV30 and TRBJ2-5, is SQTIHQWPATLVQPVGSPLSLECTVEGTSNPNLYWYRQAAGRGLQLLFYSVGIGQISSEVPQNLSASRPQDRQFILSSKKLLLSDSGFYLCAWSVGLAGTQETQYFGPGTRLLVL.

The chain carries TRBV27 and TRBJ2-2; the D is unclear. The V end was cut by 6 bases, the J end by 1 base, with 9 bases between. The germline V gene encodes CDR1 MNHEY and CDR2 SMNVEV (reference sequence). The CDR3 is 14 amino acids. CDR3 bases: TGTGCCAGCAGGTTCTTAAAGAACACCGGGGAGCTGTTTTTT. This gives the protein CASRFLKNTGELFF.

This sequence joins TRBV4-2 and TRBJ2-1; no firm D call. CDR1 and CDR2 from the germline V gene are LGHNA and YNFKEQ. This CDR3 contains 15 residues. Deletions cut 0 bases from V and 6 bases from J, with 12 bases between. The CDR3 DNA reads TGTGCCAGCAGCCAAGATTCACAGAGCCTCAATGAGCAGTTCTTC. Amino acid sequence: CASSQDSQSLNEQFF.

This rearrangement joins TRBV5-1 to TRBJ2-7, with a tentative D call TRBD2 (6 bases). V was shortened by 2 bases and J by 6 bases, with 18 bases between the two germline ends. This CDR3 has 15 residues. Per germline, CDR1 SGHRS and CDR2 YFSETQ. CDR3 protein: CASSFLGEDEGEQYF. CDR3 nucleotide sequence: TGCGCCAGCAGCTTCCTCGGGGAGGATGAGGGCGAGCAGTACTTC.

The chain recombines TRBV2 with TRBJ2-3, with D hard to call. The V and J ends lost 7 bases and 0 bases respectively, with 5 bases between them. This CDR3 has 12 residues. CDR1 is SNHLY and CDR2 is FYNNEI in the germline V gene. The CDR3 DNA sequence: TGTGCCAGCAAGACAAGCACAGATACGCAGTATTTT. Translating gives CASKTSTDTQYF. The variable domain in full, completed from reference TRBV2 and TRBJ2-3, reads EPEVTQTPSHQVTQMGQEVILRCVPISNHLYFYWYRQILGQKVEFLVSFYNNEISEKSEIFDDQFSVERPDGSNFTLKIRSTKLEDSAMYFCASKTSTDTQYFGPGTRLTVL.

The gene calls are TRBV29-1 and TRBJ2-1, with D tentatively TRBD2 (6 bases). This CDR3 contains 14 residues. Trimming removed 7 bases from V and 3 bases from J, with 16 bases in between. The germline V gene encodes CDR1 SQVTM and CDR2 ANQGSEA. CDR3 in DNA: TGCAGCGGCATAGCGCCGGGAGACTACAATGAGCAGTTCTTC. This codes for CSGIAPGDYNEQFF.